These T cell receptor beta chains were read from a single sample in a study of PD-1 blockade in classical Hodgkin lymphoma. Assay used: immunoSEQ multiplex PCR; TCRdb lists only in-frame clones, some missing. The sample carries tens of thousands of clones, 91% recorded once. Sequenced here: peripheral blood mononuclear cells (PBMCs), sampled before the fourth cycle of nivolumab. All receptors derive from a human donor with classical Hodgkin lymphoma. Each CDR3 is given with its conserved first and last residue. The order of the fields is clone size, V gene, D gene, J gene, CDR3 DNA, CDR3 protein. A D gene is named only where the DNA matches it firmly. Rows give clone size only sometimes, using once, few, many, or a class for an expanded clone.

NA	TRBV27	NA	TRBJ1-5	TGTGCCAGCAGTCTCTTTAAGGGATTGGGCAATCAGCCCCAGCATTTT	CASSLFKGLGNQPQHF
NA	TRBV27	NA	TRBJ1-5	TGTGCCAGCGGAATAACAGGGAATCAGCCCCAGCATTTT	CASGITGNQPQHF
few	TRBV30	NA	TRBJ1-1	TGTGCCTGGAGTGGTCTGAACACTGAAGCTTTCTTT	CAWSGLNTEAFF
NA	TRBV29-1	NA	TRBJ1-4	TGCAGCGGCCGAACGGGACGCCTGGATGAAAAACTGTTTTTT	CSGRTGRLDEKLFF
NA	TRBV5-6	NA	TRBJ1-2	TGTGCCAGCAGCTTGGAGGGTGGCTACACCTTC	CASSLEGGYTF
NA	TRBV5-1	NA	TRBJ2-6	TGCGCCAGCAGCTTGGTCGGTAGCGGGGCCAACGTCCTGACTTTC	CASSLVGSGANVLTF
NA	TRBV6-1	NA	TRBJ1-5	TGTGCCAGCAGTGACCCTCTCCAGTATAGCAATCAGCCCCAGCATTTT	CASSDPLQYSNQPQHF
NA	TRBV7-9	NA	TRBJ1-1	TGTGCCAGCAGCTTTTCCCCTGAAGCTTTCTTT	CASSFSPEAFF
NA	TRBV5-6	TRBD1	TRBJ1-1	TGTGCCAGCATGCACAGGGGGCTGAACACTGAAGCTTTCTTT	CASMHRGLNTEAFF
NA	TRBV7-6	TRBD1	TRBJ2-1	TGTGCCAGCAGCTCAAAAGGACAGGGGGCTAGTGAGCAGTTCTTC	CASSSKGQGASEQFF
NA	TRBV6-1	NA	TRBJ1-3	TGTGCCAGCAGTGACTGGGGGAGGTCGGACACCATATATTTT	CASSDWGRSDTIYF